One sample yielded the 29 T cell receptor beta chains listed below, sequenced in a study of cytomegalovirus exposure and HLA in healthy donors. Primers: 60 Vbeta forward and 13 Jbeta reverse. This table comes from immunoSEQ multiplex PCR, and its TCRdb copy is limited to in-frame clones, with some not included. Among under 95,000 clones listed, around 75% were seen once. Specimen: PBMCs. These TCRs come from a woman aged 40 to 50 in good health and CMV-seropositive.

This clone was seen a handful of times. As DNA, the CDR3 is TGTGCCAGCAGCTCGACAGGGGAATGGTACGAGCAGTACTTC. It encodes CASSSTGEWYEQYF. The gene calls are TRBV7-9 and TRBJ2-7; TRBD1 agrees at 8 bases. The CDR3 consists of 14 residues. V lost 4 bases, J lost 4 bases, and 6 bases stayed unmatched. The germline gives CDR1 SEHNR, CDR2 FQNEAQ (reference sequence).

The gene calls are TRBV2 and TRBJ2-1; D gene ambiguous. Trimming took off 4 bases at V and 4 bases at J, with 8 bases between the two ends. This CDR3 is 13 amino acids long. The V gene's germline CDR1 is SNHLY and CDR2 FYNNEI. CDR3 sequence: CASSVGEYNEQFF. The CDR3 DNA sequence: TGTGCCAGCAGTGTAGGAGAGTACAATGAGCAGTTCTTC.

The J gene is TRBJ2-5, the V gene TRBV21-1; the table's D call, TRBD1, has no DNA check behind it. TRBV21-1 is labeled a pseudogene. The CDR3 consists of 14 residues. The CDR3 DNA sequence: TGTGCCAGCATCAGGGGGCGGGTCCAAGAGACCCAGTACTTC. Its translation: CASIRGRVQETQYF.

Notes on this clone: At one end the junction does not follow the germline gene, possibly because of a read error. This rearrangement joins TRBV7-7 to TRBJ1-2; 7 nucleotides agree with TRBD1. Germline V CDR1 and CDR2: SSHAT, FNYEAQ (reference sequence). The CDR3 consists of 16 residues. DNA of the CDR3: TGTGCTAGCAGGGTAAAGGGGCAGGGGGCTAACTATGGCTACACCTTC. Translation gives CASRVKGQGANYGYTF. The full variable domain, rest sourced from reference TRBV7-7 and TRBJ1-2, is GAGVSQSPRYKVTKRGQDVTLRCDPISSHATLYWYQQALGQGPEFLTYFNYEAQPDKSGLPSDRFSAERPEGSISTLTIQRTEQRDSAMYRCASRVKGQGANYGYTFGSGTRLTVV.

The chain carries TRBV6-5 and TRBJ2-7; 10 nucleotides agree with TRBD2. The CDR3 totals 15 residues. Germline lookup yields CDR1 MNHEY and CDR2 SVGAGI. V was pared by 0 bases and J by 3 bases, with 2 bases of the junction left unmatched. The CDR3 nucleotides are TGTGCCAGCAGTTACTCGGGACTAGCGAACTACGAGCAGTACTTC. Translating it yields CASSYSGLANYEQYF.

Only a few counts were recorded for this clone. This chain links TRBV25-1 with TRBJ1-1; perhaps TRBD1 as D (6 bases). V gave up 7 bases and J gave up 1 base, with 13 bases separating them. Germline V CDR1 and CDR2: MGHDK, SYGVNS. The CDR3 runs 14 residues. The CDR3 region is CASTSGTPNTEAFF. CDR3 sequence (DNA): TGTGCCAGCACTTCCGGGACACCGAACACTGAAGCTTTCTTT.

The V gene is TRBV19, the J gene TRBJ2-1; 10 bases are shared with TRBD2. V trimming: 5 bases; J trimming: 2 bases; junction bases outside the gene matches: 3. CDR1 is LNHDA and CDR2 is SQIVND in the germline V gene (reference sequence). The CDR3 sequence is 15 residues long. The CDR3 sequence is CASSSTSGTYNEQFF. The CDR3 coding sequence is TGTGCCAGTAGTTCAACTAGCGGGACCTACAATGAGCAGTTCTTC.

This chain links TRBV11-3 with TRBJ2-3, with 7 bases matching TRBD1. Per germline, CDR1 SGHNT and CDR2 YENEEA. The CDR3 length is 15 residues. V lost 6 bases, J lost 1 base, and 7 bases stayed unmatched. CDR3 sequence (DNA): TGTGCCAGCAGTTCGGGGACAGATCGCACAGATACGCAGTATTTT. This translates into CASSSGTDRTDTQYF.

This chain connects TRBV15 to TRBJ2-7; a weak D match, TRBD1 (5 bases). Germline lookup yields CDR1 LNHNV and CDR2 YYDKDF (reference sequence). V dropped 0 bases and J dropped 9 bases, with 15 bases sitting between them. This CDR3 region has 14 residues. For the CDR3, the DNA is TGTGCCACCAGCAGAGAAGGGGATCCGCGCGCGCAGTACTTC. Amino acids: CATSREGDPRAQYF.

CDR3 in amino acids: CASSPPQRGHYTGELFF. CDR3 bases: TGTGCCAGCAGCCCCCCTCAGAGAGGACATTACACCGGGGAGCTGTTTTTT. The chain has TRBV25-1 and TRBJ2-2, with TRBD1 as a possible D gene (5 bases). Germline loops: CDR1 MGHDK, CDR2 SYGVNS. V was pared by 6 bases and J by 3 bases, with 20 bases between. The CDR3 has 17 amino acids.

The chain combines TRBV5-1 with TRBJ1-2; TRBD1 aligns across 8 bases. The germline gives CDR1 SGHRS, CDR2 YFSETQ. This CDR3 region has 15 residues. V gave up 4 bases and J gave up 8 bases; unmatched junction bases: 13. The CDR3 region has the DNA TGCGCCAGCAGCCCAGGAGACAGGGGACTTGAGGGCTACACCTTC. This gives the protein CASSPGDRGLEGYTF.

The rearrangement joins TRBV7-3 to TRBJ2-2; 8 positions agree with TRBD2. This CDR3 spans 18 amino acids. Germline V gene lookup returns CDR1 SGHTA and CDR2 FQGTGA. Trimming took 5 bases from V and 6 from J; bases not matched to a gene: 17. The CDR3 sequence is CASSPHQVVSGSPGELFF. CDR3 DNA: TGTGCCAGCAGCCCCCACCAGGTTGTGAGCGGGAGCCCCGGGGAGCTGTTTTTT.

This rearrangement joins TRBV19 to TRBJ1-2, with TRBD1 matching over 9 bases. This CDR3 is built from 13 residues. J gave up 3 bases and V 9 bases, and 5 bases lay outside the gene matches. Germline loops: CDR1 LNHDA, CDR2 SQIVND (reference sequence). The CDR3 DNA reads TGTGCCAGCCTCGACAGGGGGGACTATGGCTACACCTTC. The encoded protein is CASLDRGDYGYTF.

The V gene is TRBV7-2, the J gene TRBJ2-7, with 11 positions matching TRBD2. CDR3 length: 14 amino acids. The V gene's germline CDR1 is SGHTA and CDR2 FQGNSA. With 4 bases clipped from V and 2 bases from J, the junction kept 1 base outside the gene matches. CDR3 nucleotide sequence: TGTGCCAGCAGCTATAGCGGGGGGGCCTACGAGCAGTACTTC. It codes for CASSYSGGAYEQYF.

V gene TRBV27 combines with J gene TRBJ2-7; 9 positions agree with TRBD1. This CDR3 has 14 amino acids. Losses at the gene ends were 8 bases for V and 0 bases for J; bases not matched to a gene: 5. Germline V gene lookup returns CDR1 MNHEY and CDR2 SMNVEV (reference sequence). CDR3 protein: CASATGGVSYEQYF. The CDR3, as DNA: TGTGCCAGCGCAACAGGGGGCGTCTCCTACGAGCAGTACTTC.

The CDR3 spells CASSLDRELVFYEQYF. The CDR3 nucleotides are TGCGCCAGCAGCTTGGACAGGGAGCTCGTCTTCTACGAGCAGTACTTC. This sequence joins TRBV5-1 and TRBJ2-7; perhaps TRBD1 as D (6 bases). CDR1 SGHRS and CDR2 YFSETQ come from the germline V gene. V gave up 0 bases and J gave up 3 bases, with 16 bases separating them. The CDR3 totals 16 residues.

The chain links TRBV4-3 to TRBJ1-1; D call uncertain. The CDR3 spans 13 residues. The V end was cut by 6 bases, the J end by 5 bases, with 13 bases between. Germline lookup yields CDR1 LGHNA and CDR2 YSLEER. The CDR3 loop reads CASSNRGGTEAFF. The CDR3 nucleotides are TGCGCCAGCAGTAACCGGGGAGGGACTGAAGCTTTCTTT.

The sample holds one count of this clone. This chain connects TRBV5-4 to TRBJ1-2, with TRBD1 matching over 7 bases. CDR3 length equals 13 residues. From germline, CDR1 is SGHNT and CDR2 YYREEE (reference sequence). Losses at the gene ends were 5 bases for V and 8 bases for J; bases not matched to a gene: 9. CDR3 loop: CASRPDRVEGYTF. The CDR3 DNA is TGTGCCAGCAGACCCGACAGGGTCGAGGGCTACACCTTC.

The chain couples TRBV19 to TRBJ2-7, with 9 nucleotides matching TRBD1. There are 14 residues in the CDR3. The germline gives CDR1 LNHDA, CDR2 SQIVND (reference sequence). After removal of 5 bases from V and 2 bases from J, the junction contained 4 bases not matched to a gene. CDR3: CASSVGTGPYEQYF. CDR3 sequence (DNA): TGTGCCAGTAGTGTCGGGACAGGGCCCTACGAGCAGTACTTC. The full variable domain, its missing parts supplied by reference TRBV19 and TRBJ2-7, is DGGITQSPKYLFRKEGQNVTLSCEQNLNHDAMYWYRQDPGQGLRLIYYSQIVNDFQKGDIAEGYSVSREKKESFPLTVTSAQKNPTAFYLCASSVGTGPYEQYFGPGTRLTVT.

This rearrangement joins TRBV6-5 to TRBJ1-4, with 9 bases that match TRBD1. The germline CDR1 and CDR2 sequences are MNHEY and SVGAGI. This CDR3 region has 15 residues. The trim removed 6 bases at V and 0 bases at J, leaving 2 bases unmatched. CDR3 in amino acids: CASRGQGATNEKLFF. DNA of the CDR3: TGTGCCAGCAGGGGACAGGGAGCAACTAATGAAAAACTGTTTTTT.

The J gene is TRBJ2-1, the V gene TRBV2; 11 bases are a match to TRBD2. The V segment lost 4 bases and the J segment 9 bases; nucleotides outside the gene matches: 11. The V gene's germline CDR1 is SNHLY and CDR2 FYNNEI. CDR3 length equals 16 residues. CDR3 amino acids: CASSGSSGRARAEQFF. The DNA for the CDR3 is TGTGCCAGCAGTGGTAGTAGCGGGAGGGCCCGGGCTGAGCAGTTCTTC.

A note on this clone: The sample holds other DNA sequences that translate to the same CDR3. V is TRBV7-2 and J is TRBJ2-7, with TRBD1 identical over 9 bases. The CDR3 length is 13 residues. Per germline, CDR1 SGHTA and CDR2 FQGNSA. V lost 5 bases to trimming and J lost 2 bases; unmatched junction nucleotides: 1. CDR3 sequence reads: CASSRDRAYEQYF. The CDR3 DNA follows: TGTGCCAGCAGCCGGGACAGGGCCTACGAGCAGTACTTC. Based on the CDR3 plus reference TRBV7-2 and TRBJ2-7, the full variable domain is GAGVSQSPSNKVTEKGKDVELRCDPISGHTALYWYRQSLGQGLEFLIYFQGNSAPDKSGLPSDRFSAERTGGSVSTLTIQRTQQEDSAVYLCASSRDRAYEQYFGPGTRLTVT.

This clone has only a few counts. The chain employs TRBV2 and TRBJ2-7, with 7 bases matching TRBD2. The ends lost 0 bases at V and 3 bases at J; junction bases unmatched: 5. CDR3 length: 15 residues. Germline CDR1 is SNHLY and CDR2 is FYNNEI. This chain's CDR3 is CASSEARESRYEQYF. As DNA, the CDR3 is TGTGCCAGCAGTGAAGCGCGGGAGTCCCGCTACGAGCAGTACTTC.

CDR3 region: CASSEAGSTYEQYF. The CDR3 DNA sequence: TGTGCCAGCAGTGAAGCGGGGAGCACCTACGAGCAGTACTTC. The chain carries TRBV6-1 and TRBJ2-5, with D possibly matching TRBD2 (5 bases). The J call may be in error: the DNA end matches TRBJ2-7 better. CDR1 MNHNS and CDR2 SASEGT come from the germline V gene. This CDR3 comprises 14 residues.

The chain combines TRBV11-2 with TRBJ1-1, with no clear D. The CDR3 has 14 residues. Germline lookup yields CDR1 SGHAT and CDR2 FQNNGV. The V end lost 4 bases, the J end lost 0 bases, and 9 bases lay between the germline ends. The CDR3 protein is CASSSSEMNTEAFF. For the CDR3, the DNA is TGTGCCAGCAGCTCCAGCGAAATGAACACTGAAGCTTTCTTT.

This clone was counted between two and nine times. The chain has TRBV7-7 and TRBJ2-1, with D tentatively TRBD1 (5 bases). The CDR3 length is 15 residues. Per germline, CDR1 SSHAT and CDR2 FNYEAQ (reference sequence). The chain's CDR3 is CASSSGRGGNNEQFF. The CDR3 bases are TGTGCTAGCTCCTCCGGTAGGGGTGGGAACAATGAGCAGTTCTTC.

The chain employs TRBV7-9 and TRBJ1-1; D might be TRBD1 (6 bases). V dropped 5 bases and J dropped 4 bases, with 17 bases sitting between them. Germline lookup yields CDR1 SEHNR and CDR2 FQNEAQ (reference sequence). The CDR3 is 15 amino acids. CDR3 in DNA: TGTGCCAGCAGCCCGCCCCAGGGACAAGGCACTGAAGCTTTCTTT. As protein: CASSPPQGQGTEAFF.

The rearrangement uses TRBV2 and TRBJ1-4; D might be TRBD1 (6 bases). The CDR3 covers 15 residues. Germline-derived CDR1 and CDR2 are SNHLY and FYNNEI. V lost 4 bases and J 8 bases, leaving 17 bases between the germline ends. The CDR3 DNA sequence: TGTGCCAGCAGTGGGGATCAGGGGATTGGGGAAAAACTGTTTTTT. It is translated as CASSGDQGIGEKLFF.

This chain connects TRBV2 to TRBJ1-5, with D hard to call. The V end was cut by 5 bases, the J end by 2 bases, with 7 bases between. The CDR3 has 13 amino acids. Germline lookup yields CDR1 SNHLY and CDR2 FYNNEI. CDR3 sequence (DNA): TGTGCCAGCAGTCCAGAGGGCAATCAGCCCCAGCATTTT. Its translation is CASSPEGNQPQHF.